The next 28 T cell receptor beta chains were all read from a single sample in a study of patients and donors after allogeneic stem cell transplantation. TCRdb processed the RT-PCR reads anew with MiXCR; each CDR3 protein has one entry. The table has about 960,000 distinct CDR3 sequences, approximately 19% seen once. The sequenced sample was blood, either unsorted or a sorted T cell fraction (not recorded which). All receptors come from a human donor who was either an allogeneic HSCT recipient or a stem cell or donor lymphocyte infusion donor (not recorded which). It is not recorded whose cells these are; they may come from a transplant donor.

The V call is TRBV9, the J call TRBJ2-1, with TRBD2 identical over 11 bases. CDR1 is SGDLS and CDR2 is YYNGEE in the germline V gene. The V and J ends lost 4 bases and 10 bases, in that order; junction bases with no gene match: 10. The length of the CDR3 is 15 residues. The CDR3 DNA reads TGTGCCAGCAGCTTATGTAGCGGGGGGGCAAGGGAGCAGTTCTTC. Amino acid sequence: CASSLCSGGAREQFF. The full variable domain, with the rest looked up from reference TRBV9 and TRBJ2-1, is DSGVTQTPKHLITATGQRVTLRCSPRSGDLSVYWYQQSLDQGLQFLIQYYNGEERAKGNILERFSAQQFPDLHSELNLSSLELGDSALYFCASSLCSGGAREQFFGPGTRLTVL.

This chain links TRBV29-1 with TRBJ2-7, with 8 bases aligning to TRBD1. Trimming removed 6 bases from V and 3 bases from J; junction bases left unmatched: 4. Per germline, CDR1 SQVTM and CDR2 ANQGSEA. The CDR3 contains 12 residues. The CDR3 here is CSVGQVDYEQYF. CDR3 sequence (DNA): TGCAGCGTGGGACAGGTGGACTACGAGCAGTACTTC.

The chain is built from TRBV28 and TRBJ2-3; D possibly corresponds to TRBD1 (6 bases). Trimming removed 7 bases from V and 2 bases from J, with 19 bases in between. CDR1 is MDHEN and CDR2 is SYDVKM in the germline V gene. The CDR3 consists of 16 residues. CDR3 DNA sequence: TGTGCCAGCACTCTCGGGACATCGCCCTTCACAGATACGCAGTATTTT. The encoded protein is CASTLGTSPFTDTQYF.

This clonotype was counted ten times or more. V is TRBV6-5 and J is TRBJ1-1; D might be TRBD1 (6 bases). The CDR3 length is 12 residues. V was shortened by 8 bases and J by 4 bases, with 11 bases between the two germline ends. CDR1 and CDR2 (germline): MNHEY, SVGAGI. CDR3 region: CASARGGTEAFF. The CDR3 nucleotides read TGTGCCAGCGCCAGGGGAGGCACTGAAGCTTTCTTT.

This clonotype was found a few times. J is TRBJ2-7 and V is TRBV20-1, with TRBD2 matching over 7 bases. Germline V gives CDR1 DFQATT, CDR2 SNEGSKA (reference sequence). V lost 5 bases to trimming and J lost 0 bases; unmatched junction nucleotides: 4. CDR3 length: 13 amino acids. The CDR3 here is CSAEERDSYEQYF. CDR3 sequence (DNA): TGCAGTGCTGAGGAGCGGGACTCCTACGAGCAGTACTTC.

This chain links TRBV7-9 with TRBJ1-4; 7 bases align to TRBD1. Trimming cost V 1 base and J 5 bases; bases outside gene matches: 7. This CDR3 spans 16 amino acids. Germline CDR1 is SEHNR and CDR2 is FQNEAQ (reference sequence). DNA for the CDR3: TGTGCCAGCAGCTTAGTGGGGACAGTAAACAATGAAAAACTGTTTTTT. Its translation is CASSLVGTVNNEKLFF.

The rearrangement links TRBV4-2 to TRBJ2-1; TRBD2 aligns across 9 bases. Germline lookup yields CDR1 LGHNA and CDR2 YNFKEQ. V lost 4 bases and J lost 7; bases outside the gene matches: 8. This CDR3 has 15 amino acids. The CDR3 reads CASSLKREDFNEQFF. CDR3 DNA: TGTGCCAGCAGCCTGAAGCGGGAGGACTTTAATGAGCAGTTCTTC.

The CDR3 sequence is CASSPGTGWSEAFF. The DNA of the CDR3 is TGTGCCAGCAGCCCCGGGACAGGGTGGTCTGAAGCTTTCTTT. The gene calls are TRBV6-1 and TRBJ1-1, with 9 bases fitting TRBD1. CDR1 MNHNS and CDR2 SASEGT come from the germline V gene. This CDR3 comprises 14 residues. Losses at the gene ends were 6 bases for V and 6 bases for J; bases not matched to a gene: 8.

Ten or more counts support this clonotype. The chain is built from TRBV29-1 and TRBJ1-1, with D unresolved. V was cut by 7 bases and J by 5 bases, with 8 bases left in between. Germline V lookup: CDR1 SQVTM, CDR2 ANQGSEA. This CDR3 spans 10 amino acids. The CDR3 region is CSARDTEAFF. CDR3 coding DNA: TGCAGCGCCCGGGATACTGAAGCTTTCTTT.

This chain uses TRBV20-1 with TRBJ2-4, with TRBD2 matching 10 bases. V shed 0 bases and J 1 base; nucleotides not matched to a gene: 18. This CDR3 comprises 21 residues. Germline CDR1 DFQATT, CDR2 SNEGSKA (reference sequence). The CDR3 DNA sequence: TGCAGTGCTAGAGATCTCACCCTGGGAGCGGGAGGGCGGTCGGCCAAAAACATTCAGTACTTC. As protein: CSARDLTLGAGGRSAKNIQYF.

The V gene is TRBV20-1, the J gene TRBJ2-1; TRBD2 agrees at 10 bases. Germline V gives CDR1 DFQATT, CDR2 SNEGSKA (reference sequence). V lost 0 bases to trimming and J lost 2 bases; unmatched junction nucleotides: 1. This CDR3 has 15 residues. This chain's CDR3 is CSARDLAGAYNEQFF. In nucleotides, the CDR3 is TGCAGTGCTAGAGATCTAGCGGGAGCCTACAATGAGCAGTTCTTC.

This clonotype was seen more than once but under ten times. The chain is built from TRBV18 and TRBJ1-2; D gene ambiguous. CDR1 and CDR2 (germline): KGHSH, LQKENI. The CDR3 contains 15 residues. The germline V and J ends were trimmed by 3 bases and 0 bases, with 11 bases remaining between them. The CDR3 sequence: CASSPRAPANYGYTF. The CDR3 DNA is TGTGCCAGCTCACCCCGGGCCCCAGCTAACTATGGCTACACCTTC.

This clonotype was detected a few times. This chain connects TRBV12-3 or TRBV12-4 to TRBJ2-5, with 16 bases that match TRBD2. J was trimmed by 5 bases and V by 7 bases; bases with no gene match: 10. The CDR3 extends over 17 amino acids. CDR3 residues: CASKLPGLAGGPETQYF. The CDR3 nucleotides read TGTGCCAGCAAACTACCGGGACTAGCGGGGGGGCCGGAGACCCAGTACTTC.

This clonotype was recorded a few times. The chain employs TRBV4-2 and TRBJ2-3, with 11 bases aligning to TRBD2. V dropped 0 bases and J dropped 4; count of bases not matched to a gene: 9. CDR3 length: 18 residues. Germline V CDR1 and CDR2: LGHNA, YNFKEQ. CDR3 nucleotides: TGTGCCAGCAGCCAAGATGGGCTAGCGGGAGGAGGGGCAGATACGCAGTATTTT. Its translation is CASSQDGLAGGGADTQYF.

As regards this clonotype: A read error may account for a junction end that differs from germline. The chain carries TRBV20-1 and TRBJ1-1; 8 nucleotides line up with TRBD1. This CDR3 has 14 amino acids. Germline V CDR1 and CDR2: DFQATT, SNEGSKA (reference sequence). The CDR3: CSARPRQGNAEAFF. The CDR3, as DNA: TGCAGTGCTAGACCCCGACAGGGGAACGCTGAAGCTTTCTTT.

This clonotype turned up a few times. The rearrangement uses TRBV5-1 and TRBJ1-2; a weak D match, TRBD1 (5 bases). Germline CDR1 reads SGHRS; CDR2 reads YFSETQ. V shed 2 bases and J shed 0 bases, with 8 bases lying between them. This CDR3 has 14 amino acids. For the CDR3, the DNA is TGCGCCAGCAGCTTTGGGGACCCTAACTATGGCTACACCTTC. Translated, it gives CASSFGDPNYGYTF.

This clonotype was seen more than once but under ten times. The V gene is TRBV14, the J gene TRBJ2-7; D might be TRBD1 (5 bases). CDR3 length: 13 residues. V dropped 1 base and J dropped 3 bases, with 7 bases sitting between them. CDR1 is SGHDN and CDR2 is FVKESK in the germline V gene. The CDR3, as DNA: TGTGCCAGCAGCCAAGGGACATACTACGAGCAGTACTTC. Protein: CASSQGTYYEQYF.

This chain connects TRBV5-1 to TRBJ1-1; D unclear. This CDR3 has 16 residues. Trimming shortened V by 4 bases and J by 6 bases, and 22 bases separated the two germline ends. Germline CDR1 SGHRS, CDR2 YFSETQ. The CDR3 DNA is TGCGCCAGCAGCCCGGTAACCCCGAGGTCGGGCGCTGAAGCTTTCTTT. As protein: CASSPVTPRSGAEAFF.

This clonotype was counted between two and nine times. The chain is built from TRBV24-1 and TRBJ2-5, with TRBD1 matching over 8 bases. Germline-derived CDR1 and CDR2 are KGHDR and SFDVKD. With 1 base clipped from V and 5 bases from J, the junction kept 5 bases outside the gene matches. CDR3 length equals 15 residues. The CDR3 sequence is CATSDLRTGSETQYF. The CDR3 nucleotides read TGTGCCACCAGTGATTTACGGACAGGGTCGGAGACCCAGTACTTC.

This clonotype was seen only once. The rearrangement links TRBV5-1 to TRBJ1-3, with D unclear. V was clipped by 4 bases and J by 3 bases, with 14 bases between them. The germline V gene has CDR1 SGHRS and CDR2 YFSETQ. CDR3 size: 15 residues. The CDR3 sequence is CASSQSGVLGNTIYF. The CDR3 DNA sequence: TGCGCCAGCAGCCAGTCTGGGGTACTTGGAAACACCATATATTTT.

This clonotype turned up a few times. The chain carries TRBV7-6 and TRBJ1-1; a weak D match, TRBD1 (6 bases). This CDR3 contains 15 residues. CDR1 and CDR2 from the germline V gene are SGHVS and FNYEAQ. V lost 1 base to trimming and J lost 6 bases, with 15 bases between them. CDR3 residues: CASSLDAGASPEAFF. As DNA, the CDR3 is TGTGCCAGCAGCTTAGACGCGGGGGCTTCACCTGAAGCTTTCTTT.

This clonotype was found many times. The chain employs TRBV12-3 or TRBV12-4 and TRBJ2-7; D not resolved. V gave up 6 bases and J gave up 1 base, with 13 bases separating them. This CDR3 region has 14 residues. CDR3 coding DNA: TGTGCCAGCAGCCCATCTCGTAAATCCTACGAGCAGTACTTC. Its translation: CASSPSRKSYEQYF.

The chain joins TRBV2 to TRBJ2-7; 9 bases agree with TRBD1. Trimming cost V 7 bases and J 3 bases; bases outside gene matches: 7. The CDR3 contains 14 residues. CDR1 is SNHLY and CDR2 is FYNNEI in the germline V gene. The CDR3 bases are TGTGCCAGCATGGGGACAGGGCTGGGCTACGAGCAGTACTTC. Translating it yields CASMGTGLGYEQYF.

The table lists this clonotype with a few counts. The chain joins TRBV24-1 to TRBJ2-1; D gene ambiguous. The length of the CDR3 is 13 residues. V was cut by 9 bases and J by 2 bases, with 10 bases left in between. CDR1 and CDR2 (germline): KGHDR, SFDVKD. The CDR3 loop is CATGDPTYNEQFF. CDR3 nucleotides: TGTGCCACCGGCGACCCGACCTACAATGAGCAGTTCTTC.

This clonotype has more than one count but fewer than ten. This rearrangement joins TRBV6-1 to TRBJ1-1, with TRBD1 matching 8 bases. CDR3 length equals 17 residues. CDR1 MNHNS and CDR2 SASEGT come from the germline V gene. After removal of 7 bases from V and 1 base from J, the junction contained 14 bases not matched to a gene. The CDR3 loop is CASTLSGTGLGNTEAFF. CDR3 sequence (DNA): TGTGCCAGCACACTCTCCGGGACAGGATTAGGGAACACTGAAGCTTTCTTT.

The genes are TRBV5-1 and TRBJ1-1; D not certain. Germline V gene sequence: CDR1 SGHRS, CDR2 YFSETQ. V gave up 4 bases and J gave up 1 base, with 14 bases separating them. CDR3 length equals 15 residues. This CDR3 reads CASSREGYPNTEAFF. CDR3 in DNA: TGCGCCAGCAGCCGAGAGGGCTACCCGAACACTGAAGCTTTCTTT.

This clonotype has more than one count but fewer than ten. Because the CDR3's place on the DNA is in doubt, the DNA is left out and the CDR3 is given as listed by TCRdb. This chain links TRBV5-6 with TRBJ2-1; the table's D call, TRBD2, was not checked against the DNA. The CDR3 length equals 13 residues, ends included. Germline CDR1 is SGHDT and CDR2 is YYEEEE. The chain's CDR3 is CASSLVASGSEFF.

This clonotype showed up many times. This chain links TRBV6-5 with TRBJ2-7; D not certain. Germline CDR1 MNHEY, CDR2 SVGAGI. V lost 5 bases and J 4 bases, leaving 9 bases between the germline ends. There are 12 residues in the CDR3. The CDR3 spells CASSQGLYEQYF. In DNA, the CDR3 is TGTGCCAGCAGTCAAGGGCTTTACGAGCAGTACTTC.